The subject of this entry is one T cell receptor beta chain. V gave up 3 bases and J gave up 2 bases; unmatched junction bases: 10. The germline CDR1 and CDR2 sequences are SGHRS and YFSETQ. There are 17 residues in the CDR3. The Seattle patients joined while their infection was active and were tracked longitudinally afterward. These data are taken from a study of blood T cell repertoires in COVID-19. Study details: The cDNA or gDNA used as material had been derived from T cells, B-cell-depleted T cells, or PBMCs.

Some clones are missing from TCRdb's copy, which holds only in-frame ones; the method was immunoSEQ multiplex PCR. The sample has tens of thousands of clones, 80% to 90% seen once; the top ten hold 25% to 40%. The sequence came from a man aged 55 to 70 with COVID-19, enrolled during active disease. The specimen sequenced was peripheral blood. The J gene is TRBJ1-2, the V gene TRBV5-1; TRBD1 matches 10 bases. CDR3 protein: CASSSAGTGADNYGYTF. The CDR3 bases are TGCGCCAGCAGCTCGGCCGGGACAGGGGCCGACAACTATGGCTACACCTTC.